One T cell receptor (beta chain) is described in this entry. Its antigen is undetermined. The entry originates in a study of beta chain features in type 1 diabetes. Points from the study as a whole: Amplification by PCR could prefer shorter templates, with the same effect in patients and controls. Comparison showed that naive, central memory and Treg TCRB repertoires appeared more similar among patients than among healthy donors. There was a moderate but significant shortening of TCRB CDR3s in all four CD4+ subsets of Type 1 diabetes patients.

Germline CDR1 and CDR2: LNHDA and SQIVND (reference sequence). The CDR3 totals 11 residues. V dropped 6 bases and J dropped 11 bases, with 11 bases sitting between them. Using CD45RO/CCR7/CD25/CD127/CD95/CD27, CD4+ naive, central memory, regulatory and stem cell-like memory cells were sorted. The sequenced template was cDNA made from the entire isolated RNA. Profiling relied on immunoSEQ multiplex PCR, and the TCRdb table lists in-frame clones only, not all of them. The sample yields about 650,000 clones, approximately 13% seen once. The chain employs TRBV19 and TRBJ1-5, with no clear D. This clonotype was obtained from a man under 40 with type 1 diabetes. Sequenced: naive CD4+ T cells from blood. The CDR3 DNA reads as TGTGCCAGTAGGAACGGTGGGTCCCAGCATTTT. Translating gives CASRNGGSQHF.